This is a list of T cell receptor beta chains from one sample in a study of cytomegalovirus exposure and HLA in healthy donors. Sequencing used immunoSEQ multiplex PCR; TCRdb keeps in-frame clones, though not all of them. This repertoire shows 120,000 to 150,000 clones, roughly 80% found once; its top ten account for about 5.3%. The sample comprised PBMCs. Receptor source: a woman aged 50 to 60 in good health and CMV-seronegative. The CDR3 runs from the conserved cysteine through the conserved F or W. D genes are given only for firm matches. Part of the rows lack a size; the others show once, few, many or a class for expanded clones.

v_call	d_call	j_call	clone_size	cdr3_nt	cdr3_aa
TRBV2	TRBD1	TRBJ2-7	few	TGTGCCAGCACAGGCAGGGGGCGAAACGAGCAGTACTTC	CASTGRGRNEQYF
TRBV11-2	TRBD1	TRBJ1-1	once	TGTGCCAGCAGCGCAGGGACAGGATACACTGAAGCTTTCTTT	CASSAGTGYTEAFF
TRBV4-2	TRBD1	TRBJ1-4	NA	TGTGCCAGCAGCCAACCAACTCAGGGGGCGCTGAATGAAAAACTGTTTTTT	CASSQPTQGALNEKLFF
TRBV25-1	NA	TRBJ2-1	once	TGTGCCAGCAGTGAGTGGGTTGGCAGGGCGAATGAGCAGTTCTTC	CASSEWVGRANEQFF
TRBV11-2	NA	TRBJ1-6	NA	TGTGCCAGCAGCCCAGGGGTTTTGAATTCACCCCTCCACTTT	CASSPGVLNSPLHF
TRBV4-1	TRBD1	TRBJ1-5	NA	TGCGCCAGCAGCCAAGATTCGGGACAGGGGAATCAGCCCCAGCATTTT	CASSQDSGQGNQPQHF
TRBV27	NA	TRBJ1-2	NA	TGTGCCAGCAGGCCCCCGGGGGGGGGCTACACCTTC	CASRPPGGGYTF
TRBV5-1	NA	TRBJ2-7	NA	TGCGCCAGCAGCTTGGACGGGAGAGGGCCCTACGAGCAGTACTTC	CASSLDGRGPYEQYF
TRBV29-1	NA	TRBJ1-2	NA	TGCAGCGTTGGGGGGGGGCGGGCAAACTATGGCTACACCTTC	CSVGGGRANYGYTF
TRBV2	TRBD1	TRBJ1-2	NA	TGTGCCAGCAGCTTAGGGACAGGGGGCTTCGATGGCTACACCTTC	CASSLGTGGFDGYTF
TRBV19	NA	TRBJ2-7	NA	TGTGCCAGTAGTATCGCTTTGGGCAGAACCTACGAGCAGTACTTC	CASSIALGRTYEQYF
TRBV19	NA	TRBJ2-5	NA	TGTGCCAGTAGTATAGACGACGCGGGGGAGACCCAGTACTTC	CASSIDDAGETQYF
TRBV29-1	TRBD2	TRBJ2-2	NA	TGCAGCGTTGGGGGGGGCGGGGAGCTGTTTTTT	CSVGGGGELFF
TRBV15	NA	TRBJ2-7	NA	TGTGCCACCAGCAGCGGGGGCTACGAGCAGTACTTC	CATSSGGYEQYF
TRBV7-9	NA	TRBJ2-7	NA	TGTGCCAGCAGCTTTCACAGGAGTTCCTACGAGCAGTACTTC	CASSFHRSSYEQYF
TRBV2	NA	TRBJ2-7	once	TGTGCCAGCAGTCTCTACGAGCAGTACTTC	CASSLYEQYF
TRBV25-1	NA	TRBJ2-2	NA	TGTGCCAGCACCCAATCTGGGGGCCCCAACACCGGGGAGCTGTTTTTT	CASTQSGGPNTGELFF
TRBV13	NA	TRBJ1-6	NA	TGTGCCAGCAGCTTTACAGGACCTAATTCACCCCTCCACTTT	CASSFTGPNSPLHF
TRBV5-4	TRBD1	TRBJ1-2	NA	TGTGCCAGCAGCACGACAGGGAAGGTCTATGGCTACACCTTC	CASSTTGKVYGYTF
TRBV29-1	NA	TRBJ2-1	NA	TGCAGAGCGGTCGGGCCCAATGAGCAGTTCTTC	CRAVGPNEQFF